This T cell receptor (beta chain) emerged from a study of cytomegalovirus exposure and HLA in healthy donors. The V gene's germline CDR1 is SGHRS and CDR2 YFSETQ. V lost 1 base and J 5 bases, leaving 15 bases between the germline ends. CDR3 length: 15 residues. Clones were read by immunoSEQ multiplex PCR, and TCRdb kept only the in-frame ones, dropping some. The table shows under 250,000 clones, with 75% to 90% occurring only once. The sequence was collected from a woman aged 18-29 years in good health and CMV-seronegative. The chain links TRBV5-1 to TRBJ2-5; D tentatively reads TRBD1 or TRBD2 (5 bases each). The sequencing input was PBMCs. The CDR3 DNA sequence: TGCGCCAGCAGCTTGTGGGACCCAGAACGGGAGACCCAGTACTTC. This codes for CASSLWDPERETQYF.